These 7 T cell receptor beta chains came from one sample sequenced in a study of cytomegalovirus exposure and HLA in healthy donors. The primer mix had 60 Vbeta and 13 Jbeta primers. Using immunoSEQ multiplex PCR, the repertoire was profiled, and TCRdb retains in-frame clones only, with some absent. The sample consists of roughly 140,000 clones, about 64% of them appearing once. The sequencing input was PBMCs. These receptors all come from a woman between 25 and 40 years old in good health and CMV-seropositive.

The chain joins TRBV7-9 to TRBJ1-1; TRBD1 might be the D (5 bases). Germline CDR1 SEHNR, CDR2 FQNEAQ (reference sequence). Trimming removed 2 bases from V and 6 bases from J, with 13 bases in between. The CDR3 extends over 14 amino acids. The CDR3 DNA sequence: TGTGCCAGCAGCTTAAGGGACTACGGACCTGAAGCTTTCTTT. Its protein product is CASSLRDYGPEAFF.

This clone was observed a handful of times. CDR3 protein: CASSLSASTDTQYF. In DNA, the CDR3 is TGCGCCAGCAGCCTATCAGCGAGCACAGATACGCAGTATTTT. V and J are TRBV4-1 and TRBJ2-3; no clear D. The CDR3 loop spans 14 amino acids. Per the germline V gene, CDR1 is MGHRA and CDR2 is YSYEKL. Deletions cut 4 bases from V and 0 bases from J, with 8 bases between.

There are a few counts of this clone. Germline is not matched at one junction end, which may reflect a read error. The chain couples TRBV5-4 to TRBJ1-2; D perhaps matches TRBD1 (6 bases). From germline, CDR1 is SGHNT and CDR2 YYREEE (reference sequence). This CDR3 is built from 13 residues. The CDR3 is CASSSPPDPDSAF. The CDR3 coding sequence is TGTGCCAGCAGCTCGCCACCGGATCCGGACAGCGCCTTC.

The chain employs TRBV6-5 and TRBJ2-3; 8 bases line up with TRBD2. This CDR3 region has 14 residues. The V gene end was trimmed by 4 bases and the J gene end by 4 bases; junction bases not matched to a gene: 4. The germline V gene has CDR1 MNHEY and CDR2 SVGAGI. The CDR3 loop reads CASSSPGGPDTQYF. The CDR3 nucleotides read TGTGCCAGCAGTTCCCCGGGAGGGCCAGATACGCAGTATTTT.

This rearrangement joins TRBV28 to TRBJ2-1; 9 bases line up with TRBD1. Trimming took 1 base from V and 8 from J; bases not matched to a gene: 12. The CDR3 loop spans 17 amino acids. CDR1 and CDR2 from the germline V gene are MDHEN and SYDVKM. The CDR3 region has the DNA TGTGCCAGCAGTTTATCCAATCCGGGACAGGGACGAGATGAGCAGTTCTTC. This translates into CASSLSNPGQGRDEQFF.

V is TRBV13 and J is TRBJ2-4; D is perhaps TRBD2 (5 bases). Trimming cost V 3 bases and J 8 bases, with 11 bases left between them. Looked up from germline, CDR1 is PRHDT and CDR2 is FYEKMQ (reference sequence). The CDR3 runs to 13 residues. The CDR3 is CASSFSSGYIQYF. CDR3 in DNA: TGTGCCAGCAGCTTTTCCTCGGGGTACATTCAGTACTTC.

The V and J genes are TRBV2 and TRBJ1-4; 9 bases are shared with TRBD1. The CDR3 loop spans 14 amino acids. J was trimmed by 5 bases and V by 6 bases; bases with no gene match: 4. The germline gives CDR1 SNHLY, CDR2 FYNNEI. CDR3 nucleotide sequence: TGTGCCAGCAGCTCCGGGACAGGGAATGAAAAACTGTTTTTT. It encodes CASSSGTGNEKLFF.